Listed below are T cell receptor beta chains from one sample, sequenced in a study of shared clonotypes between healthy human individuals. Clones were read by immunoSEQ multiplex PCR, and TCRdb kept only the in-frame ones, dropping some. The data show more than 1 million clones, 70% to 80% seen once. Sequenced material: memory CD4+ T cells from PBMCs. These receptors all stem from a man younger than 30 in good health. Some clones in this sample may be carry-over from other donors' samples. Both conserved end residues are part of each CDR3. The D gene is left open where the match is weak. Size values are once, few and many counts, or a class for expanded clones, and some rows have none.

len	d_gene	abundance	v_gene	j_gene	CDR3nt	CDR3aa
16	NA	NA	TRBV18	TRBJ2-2	TGTGCCAGCTCACCACCCAGCAGGGGATTATACGGGGAGCTGTTTTTT	CASSPPSRGLYGELFF
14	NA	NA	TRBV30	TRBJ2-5	TGTGCCTGGAGTGTAAGGGCAGTCCGAGAGACCCAGTACTTC	CAWSVRAVRETQYF
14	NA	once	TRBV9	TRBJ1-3	TGTGCCAGCAGCCTGAGGGTCTCTGGAAACACCATATATTTT	CASSLRVSGNTIYF
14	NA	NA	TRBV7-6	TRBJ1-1	TGTGCCAGCAGCTTAGGGAGGGTGGGCACTGAAGCTTTCTTT	CASSLGRVGTEAFF
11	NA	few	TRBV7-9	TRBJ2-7	TGTGCCAGCAGCTTATGGTCCGAGCAGTACTTC	CASSLWSEQYF
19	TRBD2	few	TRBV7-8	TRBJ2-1	TGTGCCAGCAGCTTAGTGGGTGGGGCGGGAGGAACCCTCTACAATGAGCAGTTCTTC	CASSLVGGAGGTLYNEQFF
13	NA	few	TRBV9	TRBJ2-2	TGTGCCAGCAGCGTAGCCGCTACCGGGGAGCTGTTTTTT	CASSVAATGELFF
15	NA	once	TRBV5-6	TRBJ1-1	TGTGCCAGCAGCGCCCGTGTACTCTCGAACACTGAAGCTTTCTTT	CASSARVLSNTEAFF
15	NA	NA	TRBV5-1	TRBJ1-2	TGCGCCAGCAGCTTGGCGGCGGGATTCAGCTATGGCTACACCTTC	CASSLAAGFSYGYTF
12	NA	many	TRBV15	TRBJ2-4	TGTGCCACCAGCAGCGACTTACACATTCAGTACTTC	CATSSDLHIQYF
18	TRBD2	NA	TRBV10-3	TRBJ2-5	TGTGCCATCAGTGATGCCGGGACTAGCGGGAGGGCCGGGGAGACCCAGTACTTC	CAISDAGTSGRAGETQYF
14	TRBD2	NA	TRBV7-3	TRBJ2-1	TGTGCCAGCAGCCCCTCAGCGGGATCCCCTGAGCAGTTCTTC	CASSPSAGSPEQFF
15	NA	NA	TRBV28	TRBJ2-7	TGTGCCAGCAGTTTAGTTTCGAGAGATTCCTACGAGCAGTACTTC	CASSLVSRDSYEQYF
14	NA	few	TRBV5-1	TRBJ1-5	TGCGCCAGCAGCTTGACCGGGGGGGATCAGCCCCAGCATTTT	CASSLTGGDQPQHF
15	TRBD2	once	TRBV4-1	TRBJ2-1	TGCGCCAGCAGCCAGCTAGCGGGGACCTACAATGAGCAGTTCTTC	CASSQLAGTYNEQFF
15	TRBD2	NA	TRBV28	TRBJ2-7	TGTGCCAGCACCCTGGGGGGGGATGGCTCCTACGAGCAGTACTTC	CASTLGGDGSYEQYF
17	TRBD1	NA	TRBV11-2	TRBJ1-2	TGTGCCAGCAGCCTGGGGACAGGGGGCCCACAGGGCAACGGCTACACCTTC	CASSLGTGGPQGNGYTF
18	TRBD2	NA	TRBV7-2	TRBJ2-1	TGTGCCAGCAGCCGTAGTCCACTAGCGAAAAGCTCCTACAATGAGCAGTTCTTC	CASSRSPLAKSSYNEQFF
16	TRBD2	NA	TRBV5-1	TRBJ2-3	TGCGCCAGCAGCCCACGGACTAGCGGAAGCACAGATACGCAGTATTTT	CASSPRTSGSTDTQYF
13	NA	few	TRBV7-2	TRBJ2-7	TGTGCCAGCAGCTTAGGTTCGGGCCTCGAGCAGTACTTC	CASSLGSGLEQYF
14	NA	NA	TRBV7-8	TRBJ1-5	TGTGCCAGCAGCTTCGGGGGGGCAGGTCAGCCCCAGCATTTT	CASSFGGAGQPQHF
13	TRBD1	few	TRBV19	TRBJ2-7	TGTGCCAGTAGCCGGGACAGGGACTACGAGCAGTACTTC	CASSRDRDYEQYF
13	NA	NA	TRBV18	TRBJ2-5	TGTGCCAGCTCACACTTAAACCAAGAGACCCAGTACTTC	CASSHLNQETQYF
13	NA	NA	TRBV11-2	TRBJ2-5	TGTGCCAGCAGCTTGGGGGAGGAAGAGACCCAGTACTTC	CASSLGEEETQYF
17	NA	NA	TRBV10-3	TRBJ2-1	TGTGCCATCAGTGAGTCGCCAGCGGAGAGCTCCTACAATGAGCAGTTCTTC	CAISESPAESSYNEQFF
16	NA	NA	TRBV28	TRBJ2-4	TGTGCCAGCAGTTTATGGGGGGAGCTAGCCAAAAACATTCAGTACTTC	CASSLWGELAKNIQYF
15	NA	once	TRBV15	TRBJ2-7	TGTGCCACCAGCAGAGGAAACAGTTTTTCCTACGAGCAGTACTTC	CATSRGNSFSYEQYF
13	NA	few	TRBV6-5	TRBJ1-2	TGTGCCAGCAGTTACGAAAATTATTCTGGCTACACCTTC	CASSYENYSGYTF
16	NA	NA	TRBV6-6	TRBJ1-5	TGTGCCAGCAGTTATTATGGGGGCAATAGCAATCAGCCCCAGCATTTT	CASSYYGGNSNQPQHF
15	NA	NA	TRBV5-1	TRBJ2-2	TGCGCCAGCAGCTTAGGGACAAAGAACACCGGGGAGCTGTTTTTT	CASSLGTKNTGELFF
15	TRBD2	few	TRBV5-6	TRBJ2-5	TGTGCCAGCAGCTTGACTAGCGGGAGTTTGGAGACCCAGTACTTC	CASSLTSGSLETQYF
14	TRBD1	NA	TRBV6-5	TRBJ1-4	TGTGCCAGTGAGCTTAGACAGGGGAATGAAAAACTGTTTTTT	CASELRQGNEKLFF
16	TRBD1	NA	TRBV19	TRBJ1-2	TGTGCCAGTAGTATAGATCAAGGGACAGGCTTTTATGGCTACACCTTC	CASSIDQGTGFYGYTF
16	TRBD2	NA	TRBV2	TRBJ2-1	TGTGCCAGCAGGGAACAGGGACTAGCGGCCTACAATGAGCAGTTCTTC	CASREQGLAAYNEQFF
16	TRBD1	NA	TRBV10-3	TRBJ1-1	TGTGCCATCCGACCCGCTGGGGCAGGGGGCTTTTCTGAAGCTTTCTTT	CAIRPAGAGGFSEAFF
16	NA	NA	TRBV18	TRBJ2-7	TGTGCCAGCTCAGAACAGCCTAGCGACAGCGGTGGGGAGCAGTACTTC	CASSEQPSDSGGEQYF
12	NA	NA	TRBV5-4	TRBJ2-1	TGTGCCAGCGGAAGCAGGGACAATGAGCAGTTCTTC	CASGSRDNEQFF
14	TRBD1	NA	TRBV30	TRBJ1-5	TGTGCCTGGAGTGGGACAGGGGTGGATCAGCCCCAGCATTTT	CAWSGTGVDQPQHF
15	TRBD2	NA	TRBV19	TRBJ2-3	TGTGCCAGTAGTGGACTAGCGGGAGAGTTGGATACGCAGTATTTT	CASSGLAGELDTQYF
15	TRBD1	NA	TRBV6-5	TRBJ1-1	TGTGCCAGCAGCGCGGATGGCAGGGGGGACACTGAAGCTTTCTTT	CASSADGRGDTEAFF
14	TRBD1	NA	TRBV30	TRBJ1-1	TGTGCCTGGATGACGACAGGGATAGCCGCTGAAGCTTTCTTT	CAWMTTGIAAEAFF
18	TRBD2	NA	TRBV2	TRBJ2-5	TGTGCCAGCAGTGATGGCTCGGGGGGTTCTAGCGGTCAAGAGACCCAGTACTTC	CASSDGSGGSSGQETQYF
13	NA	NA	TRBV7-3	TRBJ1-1	TGTGCCAGCAGCCATGGACGATCCACTGAAGCTTTCTTT	CASSHGRSTEAFF
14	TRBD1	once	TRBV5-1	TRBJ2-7	TGCGCCAGCAGCCCAGGGGGCCACTCCTACGAGCAGTACTTC	CASSPGGHSYEQYF
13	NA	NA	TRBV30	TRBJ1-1	TGTGCCTGGAGTATAGACAGTGGGACTGAAGCTTTCTTT	CAWSIDSGTEAFF
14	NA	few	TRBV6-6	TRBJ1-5	TGTGCCAGCAGTACAAGGACGGCGGGTCAGCCCCAGCATTTT	CASSTRTAGQPQHF
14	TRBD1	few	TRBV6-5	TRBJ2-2	TGTGCCAGCCGGACAGGGGGCGACACCGGGGAGCTGTTTTTT	CASRTGGDTGELFF
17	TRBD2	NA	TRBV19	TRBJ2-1	TGTGCCAGTAGCGACACCCCAGCGGGAGGGCATGAAGATGAGCAGTTCTTC	CASSDTPAGGHEDEQFF